These T cell receptor beta chains were read from a single sample in a study of T-cell reconstitution after alpha-beta-depleted transplantation in children. TCRdb re-derived calls from the PCR reads in MiXCR, one entry per CDR3 protein. The data contain approximately 240,000 distinct CDR3 sequences, roughly 11% of them singletons. The sample in question was PBMCs, obtained before TCRalphabeta/CD19-depleted stem cell transplant. Receptor source: a child younger than two with acute myeloid leukemia, due to receive a stem cell transplant. Each CDR3 is given with its conserved first and last residue. A row's size may be missing; if present it is once, few, many or a size class.

size,J,V,CDR3
many,TRBJ1-5,TRBV7-2,CASSEIAMGNQPQHF
many,TRBJ1-1,TRBV5-1,CASSFGPVGEAFF
many,TRBJ1-2,TRBV9,CASSVVPSADGYTF
many,TRBJ1-3,TRBV12-3/TRBV12-4,CASTRPGFSGNTIYF
many,TRBJ2-4,TRBV6-5,CASSGKGGRANIQYF
many,TRBJ2-1,TRBV5-4,CASSFKGTVNQFF
many,TRBJ2-7,TRBV7-9,CASSANRRREGSYEQYF
-,TRBJ2-3,TRBV12-2,CASRLTQGRPSTDTQYF
many,TRBJ2-1,TRBV18,CASSPLRGSVSYNEQFF
few,TRBJ2-2,TRBV5-1,CASSLGQRTGELFF
few,TRBJ2-3,TRBV7-9,CASSLVAGDTQYF
many,TRBJ2-1,TRBV5-4,CASSSTATRMGGFPYNEQFF
many,TRBJ1-5,TRBV5-1,CASSLFGEGNQPQHF
-,TRBJ2-7,TRBV28,CASSLAASGTYEQYF
many,TRBJ1-1,TRBV12-3/TRBV12-4,CASTDSFSDRLAFF
many,TRBJ1-4,TRBV7-9,CASSLPQNEKLFF
many,TRBJ2-6,TRBV6-2/TRBV6-3,CASIQGSGANVLTF
many,TRBJ2-3,TRBV6-1,CASRRDYRGDTQYF
few,TRBJ2-5,TRBV10-3,CAIRGSQETQYF
many,TRBJ2-1,TRBV7-8,CASSLGALSSYNEQFF
many,TRBJ1-2,TRBV10-3,CAIGDGGTYGYTF
many,TRBJ1-4,TRBV18,CASSPLVQGLTNEKLFF
few,TRBJ2-7,TRBV7-9,CATHSPSGYEQCF
few,TRBJ2-6,TRBV11-2,CASSLESHSVSGANVLTF
many,TRBJ2-1,TRBV20-1,CSAKQPSAYNEQFF
few,TRBJ2-1,TRBV5-5,CASSLGSGGAYNEQFF
many,TRBJ2-7,TRBV11-2,CASSGGDTYEQYF
many,TRBJ2-6,TRBV11-2,CASSPGGATGANVLTF
many,TRBJ2-2,TRBV12-3/TRBV12-4,CASSLWLAVTGELFF
few,TRBJ2-7,TRBV5-1,CASSSFRQGGDYEQYF
many,TRBJ2-3,TRBV6-2/TRBV6-3,CASSKPGTGAGPQYF
many,TRBJ2-3,TRBV3-1,CASSRSASQYF